The source of this TCR beta chain is a study of T-cell memory formation after mild COVID-19. Notes on the study in general: From day 15 to 85, contracting clones were balanced between CD4 and CD8, whereas later expanders leaned toward CD4+. Memory from before infection featured some responding clones, which suggests cross-reactive memory joined.

This clonotype was counted between two and nine times. Its antigen is still unknown. With 3 bases removed from V and 6 bases from J, the gap between germline ends came to 11 bases. CDR3 length: 13 amino acids. Per the germline V gene, CDR1 is SGHAT and CDR2 is FQNNGV. TCRdb re-called the 5' RACE reads through MiXCR, storing one row per CDR3 protein. The sample has about 320,000 distinct CDR3 sequences; roughly an eighth are singletons. This receptor was taken from a man younger than 30 who had mild COVID-19 (a few samples of this study predate the infection). Cell type and time point are not known. V gene TRBV11-2 combines with J gene TRBJ2-5; TRBD2 is a possible D gene (6 bases). The sample was PBMCs or a T cell subset sorted from them (not recorded which). The CDR3 here is CASSFGGAQTQYF. The DNA for the CDR3 is TGTGCCAGCAGCTTCGGGGGAGCGCAGACCCAGTACTTC.